The sequence of this T cell receptor (beta chain) was determined in a study of blood T cell repertoires in COVID-19. Some clones are missing from TCRdb's copy, which holds only in-frame ones; the method was immunoSEQ multiplex PCR. This repertoire shows around 310,000 clones, around nine tenths found once; its top ten account for over 4.5%. V was shortened by 3 bases and J by 2 bases, with 10 bases between the two germline ends. There are 14 residues in the CDR3. Germline CDR1 reads MNHEY; CDR2 reads SMNVEV (reference sequence). Participants spanned ages roughly 18 to 90 years and resided in about 25 US areas. Two negative PCRs, clearance, or symptom resolution characterized the recovered Cohort 3 donors.

V is TRBV27 and J is TRBJ1-2; D gene ambiguous. The source material was PBMCs or T cells enriched from blood (not recorded which). The receptor comes from a man aged 30-40 years who had recovered from COVID-19. The CDR3 DNA reads as TGTGCCAGCAGTTTCCTTAGAGGGAACTATGGCTACACCTTC. Translation: CASSFLRGNYGYTF.